These T cell receptor beta chains were read from a single sample in a study of cytomegalovirus exposure and HLA in healthy donors. Assay: immunoSEQ multiplex PCR; the TCRdb copy retains only in-frame clones and omits some. Altogether approximately 62,000 clones are present, roughly 94% being singletons, with the ten largest covering roughly 1.3%. The sample was PBMCs. Receptor source: a woman between 18 and 30 years old in good health and CMV-seronegative. Both conserved end residues are part of each CDR3. The D gene is left open where the match is weak. The size of a clone is reported for some rows only, either as once, few or many, or as a class for expanded clones.

J,V,D,size,CDR3,DNA
TRBJ2-3,TRBV5-1,TRBD1,-,CASSNRQGGTDTQYF,TGCGCCAGCAGCAATAGACAGGGGGGAACAGATACGCAGTATTTT
TRBJ1-1,TRBV27,-,-,CASSLQARKNTEAFF,TGTGCCAGCAGTTTACAGGCACGAAAAAACACTGAAGCTTTCTTT
TRBJ2-2,TRBV10-3,-,-,CAISEFFLGELFF,TGTGCCATCAGTGAGTTCTTTCTTGGGGAGCTGTTTTTT
TRBJ2-7,TRBV28,TRBD2,-,CASSFPPRGSGNEQYF,TGTGCCAGCAGTTTCCCCCCCCGGGGGAGCGGGAACGAGCAGTACTTC
TRBJ2-3,TRBV9,-,-,CASSVTQNTDTQYF,TGTGCCAGCAGCGTCACCCAGAACACAGATACGCAGTATTTT
TRBJ1-2,TRBV23-1,TRBD1,-,CASGFRDRTSNYGYTF,TGCGCCAGCGGATTCCGGGACAGGACCTCTAACTATGGCTACACCTTC
TRBJ2-1,TRBV7-3,TRBD2,-,CASSLTPSGRHQFF,TGTGCCAGCAGCTTAACCCCTAGCGGGAGGCACCAGTTCTTC
TRBJ2-7,TRBV5-6,TRBD2,-,CASSLGGGVPYEQYF,TGTGCCAGCAGCCTGGGGGGAGGGGTTCCCTACGAGCAGTACTTC
TRBJ1-2,TRBV28,-,-,CASSSTVSGEGIYGYTF,TGTGCCAGCAGCTCCACTGTTAGCGGCGAGGGGATTTATGGCTACACCTTC
TRBJ1-3,TRBV6-5,-,-,CASSRGRSGNTIYF,TGTGCCAGCAGTCGAGGGAGATCTGGAAACACCATATATTTT
TRBJ1-4,TRBV7-9,-,-,CASSFAGGNEKLFF,TGTGCCAGCAGCTTTGCGGGAGGAAATGAAAAACTGTTTTTT
TRBJ2-2,TRBV11-3,TRBD1,few,CASSSGGNAGELFF,TGTGCCAGCAGCTCAGGGGGCAATGCCGGGGAGCTGTTTTTT
TRBJ2-1,TRBV29-1,TRBD2,-,CSVDSGSWVEQFF,TGCAGCGTTGATAGCGGGAGTTGGGTTGAGCAGTTCTTC
TRBJ1-4,TRBV18,-,-,CASSPRQLDSVEKLFF,TGTGCCAGCTCACCACGACAGTTGGATTCAGTTGAAAAACTGTTTTTT
TRBJ1-2,TRBV29-1,TRBD1,-,CSLGQGINYGYTF,TGCAGCTTGGGACAGGGAATTAACTATGGCTACACCTTC
TRBJ2-1,TRBV29-1,TRBD2,once,CSAPWRGYNEQFF,TGCAGCGCGCCGTGGCGGGGGTACAATGAGCAGTTCTTC
TRBJ2-7,TRBV7-2,TRBD2,-,CASSLVGGGAREYEQYF,TGTGCCAGCAGCTTAGTGGGCGGGGGGGCCAGGGAGTACGAGCAGTACTTC
TRBJ2-7,TRBV5-1,TRBD1,-,CASSREGTATSYEQYF,TGCGCCAGCAGCCGGGAAGGGACAGCCACCTCCTACGAGCAGTACTTC
TRBJ2-7,TRBV7-9,-,-,CASSVVSREQYF,TGTGCCAGCAGCGTCGTATCGCGGGAGCAGTACTTC
TRBJ2-5,TRBV6-4,-,-,CASSVSVGETQYF,TGTGCCAGCAGTGTCTCGGTCGGGGAGACCCAGTACTTC
TRBJ2-2,TRBV10-3,TRBD2,-,CAIRNSGGAGELFF,TGTGCCATCAGGAATTCGGGGGGGGCCGGGGAGCTGTTTTTT
TRBJ1-2,TRBV9,TRBD1,-,CASSPWDRGLFTF,TGTGCCAGCAGCCCCTGGGACAGGGGGCTCTTCACTTTC
TRBJ2-1,TRBV9,-,-,CASSVDGTHYNEQFF,TGTGCCAGCAGCGTAGACGGGACTCACTACAATGAGCAGTTCTTC
TRBJ1-1,TRBV19,-,-,CASTRGNLNTEAFF,TGTGCCAGTACCCGGGGAAACCTCAACACTGAAGCTTTCTTT
TRBJ1-2,TRBV29-1,-,-,CSVGSGTTYGYTF,TGCAGCGTTGGAAGCGGGACTACGTATGGCTACACCTTC
TRBJ2-2,TRBV25-1,-,-,CASSETPGRNTGELFF,TGTGCCAGCAGTGAGACGCCCGGGAGGAACACCGGGGAGCTGTTTTTT
TRBJ1-3,TRBV10-3,-,-,CAISEPTVDSGNTIYF,TGTGCCATCAGTGAGCCGACAGTTGACTCTGGAAACACCATATATTTT
TRBJ1-1,TRBV11-1,TRBD1,-,CASSWDRADTEAFF,TGTGCCAGCAGCTGGGACAGGGCAGACACTGAAGCTTTCTTT
TRBJ1-2,TRBV28,TRBD1,-,CASQGQHYGYTF,TGTGCCAGCCAGGGACAGCACTATGGCTACACCTTC
TRBJ2-7,TRBV19,TRBD2,-,CASSGSGTTIYEQYF,TGTGCCAGTAGTGGGAGCGGGACTACAATCTACGAGCAGTACTTC
TRBJ1-1,TRBV28,-,-,CASSFGEGNTEAFF,TGTGCCAGCAGTTTTGGGGAGGGGAACACTGAAGCTTTCTTT
TRBJ2-1,TRBV11-3,-,-,CASSIGYPNEQFF,TGTGCCAGCAGCATCGGGTACCCCAATGAGCAGTTCTTC
TRBJ2-3,TRBV7-2,TRBD2,once,CASSPLSSGSLNQYF,TGTGCCAGCAGCCCCCTATCCAGCGGGAGTCTCAACCAGTATTTT
TRBJ2-2,TRBV11-2,-,-,CASSLLGAGFTGELFF,TGTGCCAGCAGCTTACTGGGGGCAGGATTCACCGGGGAGCTGTTTTTT
TRBJ2-3,TRBV9,TRBD2,once,CASSATSGYSDTQYF,TGTGCCAGCAGCGCGACTAGCGGATATTCAGATACGCAGTATTTT
TRBJ1-2,TRBV5-6,-,-,CASSLGGLPGYYGYTF,TGTGCCAGCAGCTTGGGGGGGCTACCAGGGTACTATGGCTACACCTTC
TRBJ2-1,TRBV7-2,TRBD2,-,CASSPGTSGANEQFF,TGTGCCAGCAGCCCTGGGACTAGCGGGGCAAATGAGCAGTTCTTC
TRBJ1-3,TRBV6-5,-,-,CASSYSGGLSGNTIYF,TGTGCCAGCAGTTACTCGGGAGGGTTGTCTGGAAACACCATATATTTT
TRBJ1-5,TRBV27,-,-,CASKSVGGNQPQHF,TGTGCCAGCAAATCGGTGGGGGGGAATCAGCCCCAGCATTTT
TRBJ1-6,TRBV27,-,-,CASSLSQQGSSPLHF,TGTGCCAGCAGTTTATCTCAGCAGGGTTCTTCACCCCTCCACTTT
TRBJ2-3,TRBV12-5,TRBD1,-,CASGSTGVHTQYF,TGTGCTAGTGGTTCAACAGGGGTTCATACGCAGTATTTT
TRBJ2-3,TRBV4-3,TRBD2,-,CASSQGLQRGGMDTQYF,TGCGCCAGCAGCCAAGGGCTACAGCGGGGGGGTATGGATACGCAGTATTTT
TRBJ1-1,TRBV6-6,-,-,CASTTGGFYTEAFF,TGTGCCAGCACCACGGGGGGGTTTTACACTGAAGCTTTCTTT
TRBJ1-1,TRBV29-1,-,-,CSVGRGHLNTEAFF,TGCAGCGTTGGCCGAGGCCACCTGAACACTGAAGCTTTCTTT
TRBJ2-3,TRBV4-2,TRBD2,-,CASSQDEGGSSLLYF,TGTGCCAGCAGCCAAGATGAGGGCGGGAGCTCCCTTTTGTATTTT
TRBJ2-7,TRBV28,TRBD1,once,CASSWGGTGNYEQYF,TGTGCCAGCAGTTGGGGGGGGACAGGGAACTACGAGCAGTACTTC
TRBJ1-2,TRBV29-1,-,-,CSVESSVYGYTF,TGCAGCGTTGAATCCAGCGTTTATGGCTACACCTTC
TRBJ2-3,TRBV19,TRBD1,-,CASSIVGDRATDTQYF,TGTGCCAGTAGTATAGTGGGGGACAGGGCAACAGATACGCAGTATTTT
TRBJ2-7,TRBV10-3,-,-,CAISESNTIYEQYF,TGTGCCATCAGTGAGTCTAACACGATCTACGAGCAGTACTTC